Detailed here is one T cell receptor (beta chain). Its matching antigen is unknown. The record originates from a study of T cell responses to AZD1222 COVID-19 vaccine. About the study: Samples with a second dose at about 4 or about 12 weeks were pooled together.

Data came from immunoSEQ multiplex PCR; TCRdb stores just in-frame clones and leaves some out. The sample yields roughly 150,000 clones, roughly 90% seen once. The CDR3 spans 20 residues. Germline-derived CDR1 and CDR2 are LNHDA and SQIVND (reference sequence). V lost 5 bases, J lost 2 bases, and 19 bases stayed unmatched. Study findings and constraints: The donor cohort was predominantly white British with a female majority, and clonal diversity may have been underestimated. Every sample of the repertoires postdated the peak T cell response. Targets within unmutated variant regions were reportedly found for nearly half of spike-specific TCRs.

This TCR was sampled from an adult in good health. The sequencing used peripheral blood, collected on day 0 of AZD1222 vaccination. The chain recombines TRBV19 with TRBJ1-4, with 8 bases fitting TRBD1. This CDR3 is CASSSASATGVLPTNEKLFF. DNA for the CDR3: TGTGCCAGTAGTTCTGCGTCCGCGACAGGGGTCTTGCCGACTAATGAAAAACTGTTTTTT. The full variable domain, completed using reference TRBV19 and TRBJ1-4, is DGGITQSPKYLFRKEGQNVTLSCEQNLNHDAMYWYRQDPGQGLRLIYYSQIVNDFQKGDIAEGYSVSREKKESFPLTVTSAQKNPTAFYLCASSSASATGVLPTNEKLFFGSGTQLSVL.